These T cell receptor beta chains were read from a single sample in a study of somatic mutations in cytotoxic T cells in rheumatoid arthritis. TCRdb keeps only in-frame clones here, not all; method: immunoSEQ multiplex PCR. This sample has about 12,000 clones, with 75% to 90% found just once. Input material: CD8+ T cells sorted from blood. These TCRs come from a woman aged 55-70 years in good health. Each CDR3 is given with its conserved first and last residue. D genes are given only for firm matches. Rows give clone size only sometimes, using once, few, many, or a class for an expanded clone.

j_call v_call d_call clone_size cdr3_aa cdr3_nt
TRBJ2-2 TRBV9 NA NA CASSAYQNTGELFF TGTGCCAGCAGCGCCTACCAGAACACCGGGGAGCTGTTTTTT
TRBJ1-2 TRBV6-5 NA NA CALGGSFYGYTF TGTGCGTTGGGGGGGTCTTTCTATGGCTACACCTTC
TRBJ2-3 TRBV27 NA NA CASSLSTWGGTDTQYF TGTGCCAGCAGTTTATCGACTTGGGGGGGCACAGATACGCAGTATTTT
TRBJ2-1 TRBV6-6 NA NA CASSLTAGSSYNEQFF TGTGCCAGCAGTTTAACGGCCGGGAGCTCCTACAATGAGCAGTTCTTC
TRBJ2-3 TRBV29-1 NA medium-sized CSVEWTTSTDTQYF TGCAGCGTTGAGTGGACAACTAGCACAGATACGCAGTATTTT
TRBJ1-5 TRBV19 TRBD1 few CASSPGTDNQPQHF TGTGCCAGTAGTCCTGGGACAGACAATCAGCCCCAGCATTTT
TRBJ2-1 TRBV28 TRBD1 NA CASRSQGALYNEQFF TGTGCCAGCCGTTCGCAGGGGGCTCTCTACAATGAGCAGTTCTTC
TRBJ1-2 TRBV5-6 NA NA CASSGGTEGQNGYTF TGTGCCAGCTCTGGTGGGACGGAGGGCCAAAATGGCTACACCTTC
TRBJ1-2 TRBV7-9 NA NA CASTFGGRAGDGYTF TGTGCCAGCACCTTCGGAGGCAGGGCAGGGGATGGCTACACCTTC
TRBJ1-2 TRBV7-9 NA NA CASSLANYGYTF TGTGCCAGCAGCTTGGCAAACTATGGCTACACCTTC
TRBJ2-1 TRBV2 NA NA CASRDIRDYNEQFF TGTGCCAGCAGAGACATTCGGGACTACAATGAGCAGTTCTTC
TRBJ1-6 TRBV6-5 NA NA CASSYFKSSPLHF TGTGCCAGCAGTTACTTTAAGAGTTCACCCCTCCACTTT
TRBJ2-1 TRBV4-1 NA once CASSQDLFGGFSGVDEQFF TGCGCCAGCAGCCAAGATCTCTTTGGGGGGTTCTCGGGAGTTGATGAGCAGTTCTTC
TRBJ2-4 TRBV7-2 TRBD2 NA CASSPGGTENIQYF TGTGCCAGCAGCCCCGGGGGGACTGAAAACATTCAGTACTTC
TRBJ2-5 TRBV9 TRBD1 NA CASSVATQGVQETQYF TGTGCCAGCAGCGTAGCTACCCAGGGGGTGCAAGAGACCCAGTACTTC
TRBJ2-3 TRBV9 TRBD2 NA CASSVGGGGGDTQYF TGTGCCAGCAGCGTAGGTGGGGGGGGAGGGGATACGCAGTATTTT
TRBJ2-1 TRBV7-8 NA NA CASSASPAASSEGEQFF TGTGCCAGCAGCGCTTCTCCAGCGGCCTCTTCGGAGGGAGAGCAGTTCTTC
TRBJ2-7 TRBV6-5 TRBD1 NA CASSGQGLASYEQYF TGTGCCAGCAGTGGACAGGGGCTGGCCTCCTACGAGCAGTACTTC
TRBJ1-1 TRBV27 NA NA CASSLGRGTEAFF TGTGCCAGCAGTCTTGGACGGGGCACTGAAGCTTTCTTT
TRBJ2-7 TRBV30 NA NA CAWSVALALSEQYF TGTGCCTGGAGTGTAGCTCTAGCCCTTAGCGAGCAGTACTTC
TRBJ2-3 TRBV15 TRBD2 NA CATGPSGGEADTQYF TGTGCCACCGGCCCTAGCGGGGGGGAAGCAGATACGCAGTATTTT
TRBJ2-2 TRBV2 NA NA CASSAGNSNTGELFF TGTGCCAGCAGTGCGGGGAACTCGAACACCGGGGAGCTGTTTTTT
TRBJ2-2 TRBV13 NA NA CASSRDSGANTGELFF TGTGCCAGCAGTCGGGACTCCGGCGCGAACACCGGGGAGCTGTTTTTT
TRBJ2-5 TRBV28 TRBD2 NA CASQFTSGGTKETQYF TGTGCCAGCCAATTTACTAGCGGGGGGACTAAAGAGACCCAGTACTTC
TRBJ1-6 TRBV7-9 TRBD1 NA CASSFPGQGSPLHF TGTGCCAGCAGCTTTCCGGGACAGGGGTCACCCCTCCACTTT
TRBJ2-1 TRBV10-1 TRBD2 NA CASSESRASGGDTPYNEQFF TGCGCCAGCAGTGAGTCTCGGGCTAGCGGGGGGGATACACCCTACAATGAGCAGTTCTTC
TRBJ2-6 TRBV6-4 NA NA CASSDDSSGANVLTF TGTGCCAGCAGTGACGACAGCTCTGGGGCCAACGTCCTGACTTTC
TRBJ1-5 TRBV19 NA NA CASSIQGNPHQPQHF TGTGCCAGTAGTATCCAGGGGAATCCCCATCAGCCCCAGCATTTT
TRBJ1-1 TRBV29-1 TRBD1 NA CSDAGTVEAFF TGCAGCGACGCCGGGACAGTTGAAGCTTTCTTT
TRBJ2-2 TRBV4-1 TRBD2 NA CASSQEGLVVGDTGELFF TGCGCCAGCAGCCAAGAGGGACTAGTAGTGGGGGACACCGGGGAGCTGTTTTTT
TRBJ1-4 TRBV7-3 TRBD1 NA CASSPRQGAWEKLFF TGTGCCAGCAGTCCGAGACAGGGGGCATGGGAAAAACTGTTTTTT
TRBJ2-1 TRBV28 NA NA CASSLVEEYNEQFF TGTGCCAGCAGTTTAGTAGAGGAGTACAATGAGCAGTTCTTC
TRBJ2-1 TRBV9 TRBD1 NA CASSATGTVYNEQFF TGTGCCAGCAGCGCGACCGGGACAGTCTACAATGAGCAGTTCTTC
TRBJ2-5 TRBV4-1 TRBD2 once CASSQDGLGWKTQYF TGCGCCAGCAGCCAAGATGGACTAGGCTGGAAGACCCAGTACTTC
TRBJ2-1 TRBV13 TRBD2 NA CASSEPGLAGAYNEQFF TGTGCCAGCAGCGAGCCGGGACTAGCGGGGGCCTACAATGAGCAGTTCTTC
TRBJ2-2 TRBV7-9 NA NA CASSFGGELFF TGTGCCAGCAGCTTCGGCGGGGAGCTGTTTTTT
TRBJ2-7 TRBV6-4 NA few CASSDSLAREQYF TGTGCCAGCAGTGACTCGCTAGCTAGGGAGCAGTACTTC
TRBJ2-3 TRBV28 NA NA CASSSQITDTQYF TGTGCCAGCAGTTCACAGATCACAGATACGCAGTATTTT
TRBJ2-7 TRBV11-1 NA NA CASSFGDTSYEQYF TGTGCCAGCAGCTTCGGGGACACCTCCTACGAGCAGTACTTC
TRBJ1-6 TRBV5-1 TRBD1 NA CASRQVVGTGDSPLHF TGCGCCAGCAGACAAGTTGTGGGGACAGGGGATTCACCCCTCCACTTT
TRBJ2-2 TRBV5-1 NA once CASSFSGVDTGELFF TGCGCCAGCAGCTTTTCGGGGGTGGACACCGGGGAGCTGTTTTTT
TRBJ2-7 TRBV6-1 NA NA CASSEPHYEQYF TGTGCCAGCTCCGAGCCCCACTACGAGCAGTACTTC
TRBJ2-7 TRBV5-1 TRBD1 NA CASSFGTGGYEQYF TGCGCCAGCAGCTTTGGAACAGGGGGCTACGAGCAGTACTTC
TRBJ1-1 TRBV4-2 TRBD1 NA CASSPSTGGLTEAFF TGTGCCAGCAGCCCCTCGACAGGGGGTTTGACTGAAGCTTTCTTT
TRBJ2-6 TRBV6-1 TRBD1 NA CASSEGQGIPGANVLTF TGTGCCAGCAGTGAGGGACAGGGGATCCCTGGGGCCAACGTCCTGACTTTC
TRBJ2-3 TRBV19 NA NA CASSIVGGPSDTQYF TGTGCCAGTAGTATCGTGGGGGGGCCATCTGATACGCAGTATTTT
TRBJ1-4 TRBV28 NA NA CASSSLATANEKLFF TGTGCCAGCAGTTCCCTCGCGACAGCTAATGAAAAACTGTTTTTT